This paragraph covers one T cell receptor (beta chain) sequence. Using immunoSEQ multiplex PCR, the repertoire was profiled, and TCRdb retains in-frame clones only, with some absent. This repertoire shows some 660,000 clones, approximately 89% found once; its top ten account for 0.0094%. The CDR3 runs to 14 residues. Germline CDR1 SGHRS, CDR2 YFSETQ. V was clipped by 4 bases and J by 0 bases, with 11 bases between them. These data are taken from a study of shared T cell receptors in the human thymus. These sequences were also reported in another study, on human thymus T cells. This second study notes: Resections obtained during corrective heart surgery supplied the thymus tissue. What appeared biased in thymic and blood repertoires was the usage of V and J genes. Thymic repertoires of unrelated individuals were reported in related research to overlap highly.

This chain connects TRBV5-1 to TRBJ2-7; D is perhaps TRBD2 (5 bases). This receptor was obtained from a boy less than two years old with a congenital heart defect. Sequenced material: thymocytes. CDR3 sequence (DNA): TGCGCCAGCAGCCCAAGCGGCGACTCCTACGAGCAGTACTTC. Its protein is CASSPSGDSYEQYF.